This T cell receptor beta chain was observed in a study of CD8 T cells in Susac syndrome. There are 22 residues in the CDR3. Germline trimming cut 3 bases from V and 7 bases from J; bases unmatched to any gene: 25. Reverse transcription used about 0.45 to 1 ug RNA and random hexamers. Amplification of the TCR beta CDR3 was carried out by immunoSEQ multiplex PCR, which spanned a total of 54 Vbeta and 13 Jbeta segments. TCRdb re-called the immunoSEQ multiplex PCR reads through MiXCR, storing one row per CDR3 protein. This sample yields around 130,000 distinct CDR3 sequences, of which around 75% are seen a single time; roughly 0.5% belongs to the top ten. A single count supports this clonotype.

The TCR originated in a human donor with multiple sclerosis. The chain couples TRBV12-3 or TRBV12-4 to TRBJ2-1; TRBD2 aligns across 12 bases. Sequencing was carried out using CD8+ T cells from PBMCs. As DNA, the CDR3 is TGTGCCAGCAGTTTCAGGCTAGCGGGGGGGGCCTGGGCTAGGGGCCAGGCTAATGAGCAGTTCTTC. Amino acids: CASSFRLAGGAWARGQANEQFF.